One and the same sample provided the 30 T cell receptor beta chains below, sequenced in a study of shared clonotypes between healthy human individuals. Generated by immunoSEQ multiplex PCR, the TCRdb table keeps only in-frame clones and is missing some. The sample shows some 500,000 clones, approximately 95% of them seen only once. The sample consisted of naive CD4+ T cells sorted from blood. Documented subset: CD45RA+ positively selected. These receptors were taken from a woman aged 30 to 39 in good health.

The rearrangement links TRBV20-1 to TRBJ2-5; D ambiguous. The DNA end favors TRBJ2-7, so the J call may be wrong. The CDR3 has 11 residues. The germline gives CDR1 DFQATT, CDR2 SNEGSKA (reference sequence). CDR3 region: CSAVGNYEQYF. DNA for the CDR3: TGCAGTGCTGTAGGGAACTACGAGCAGTACTTC.

The chain is built from TRBV19 and TRBJ2-3; D uncertain. V lost 6 bases to trimming and J lost 6 bases, with 10 bases between them. The CDR3 extends over 12 amino acids. Germline CDR1 reads LNHDA; CDR2 reads SQIVND (reference sequence). CDR3 sequence: CASSHTADTQYF. The DNA for the CDR3 is TGTGCCAGTAGCCACACAGCGGATACGCAGTATTTT.

This chain connects TRBV4-1 to TRBJ2-7; 10 positions match TRBD2. This CDR3 has 19 residues. V shed 4 bases and J 0 bases; nucleotides not matched to a gene: 15. CDR1 is MGHRA and CDR2 is YSYEKL in the germline V gene. CDR3 in amino acids: CASSLRSLGPSGSSYEQYF. Written as DNA, the CDR3 is TGCGCCAGCAGCCTAAGAAGTCTCGGTCCTAGCGGGAGCTCCTACGAGCAGTACTTC.

V usage is TRBV28 and J usage is TRBJ1-4; a possible D gene is TRBD1 (6 bases). The CDR3 totals 12 residues. Trimming left V 6 bases short and J 13 bases short, with 15 bases between. Germline values: CDR1 MDHEN, CDR2 SYDVKM. The CDR3 region is CASSQTGLGLFF. CDR3 bases: TGTGCCAGCAGCCAAACAGGGTTGGGACTGTTTTTT.

The J gene is TRBJ2-7, the V gene TRBV10-2; TRBD1 aligns across 7 bases. CDR3 length equals 16 residues. Germline V lookup: CDR1 WSHSY, CDR2 SAAADI. J was trimmed by 6 bases and V by 7 bases; bases with no gene match: 18. CDR3 nucleotides: TGCGCCAGCACCGAGAACCCGACAGGGACCCCCTCCGAGCAGTACTTC. Its translation is CASTENPTGTPSEQYF.

V usage is TRBV5-8 and J usage is TRBJ2-2; 13 bases are shared with TRBD2. Per germline, CDR1 SGHTS and CDR2 YDEGEE. The CDR3 contains 17 residues. Trimming cost V 4 bases and J 3 bases; bases outside gene matches: 6. In nucleotides, the CDR3 is TGTGCCAGCAGCGCCGGACTAGCGGGAGTTGACACCGGGGAGCTGTTTTTT. This encodes CASSAGLAGVDTGELFF.

The chain recombines TRBV6-1 with TRBJ1-3; D not certain. V lost 7 bases and J lost 9, with 22 bases in between. The CDR3 is 15 amino acids. The germline CDR1 and CDR2 sequences are MNHNS and SASEGT. The CDR3: CASIPKLGPPRTIYF. CDR3 DNA: TGTGCCAGCATTCCGAAGTTGGGCCCCCCCCGCACCATATATTTT.

CDR3 sequence: CASSSQGATNEKLFF. CDR3 coding DNA: TGTGCCAGCAGTTCACAGGGCGCAACTAATGAAAAACTGTTTTTT. The chain employs TRBV27 and TRBJ1-4; D perhaps matches TRBD1 (6 bases). This CDR3 has 15 amino acids. V was cut by 4 bases and J by 0 bases, with 9 bases left in between. Germline V gene sequence: CDR1 MNHEY, CDR2 SMNVEV (reference sequence).

This chain connects TRBV7-8 to TRBJ2-3; perhaps TRBD2 as D (6 bases). The V gene lost 5 bases and the J gene lost 6 bases, with 15 bases spanning the gap. Per germline, CDR1 SGHVS and CDR2 FQNEAQ. This CDR3 is 14 amino acids long. The CDR3 bases are TGTGCCAGCAGCAACCGGGACTCCGCCGATACGCAGTATTTT. Translated, it gives CASSNRDSADTQYF.

This clone has just one count. The chain employs TRBV27 and TRBJ2-2, with 14 bases matching TRBD2. V shed 7 bases, J shed 1 base, and the junction held 2 bases outside the gene matches. The CDR3 length is 16 residues. Germline V lookup: CDR1 MNHEY, CDR2 SMNVEV (reference sequence). CDR3 sequence reads: CASTTSGRGNTGELFF. In nucleotides, the CDR3 is TGTGCCAGCACGACTAGCGGGAGGGGGAACACCGGGGAGCTGTTTTTT.

The chain links TRBV5-1 to TRBJ2-2, with a tentative D call TRBD1 (6 bases). Trimming took off 7 bases at V and 5 bases at J, with 12 bases between the two ends. The CDR3 contains 13 residues. CDR1 and CDR2 (germline): SGHRS, YFSETQ. The CDR3 spells CASEEQGTGELFF. CDR3 DNA: TGCGCCAGCGAGGAGCAGGGGACCGGGGAGCTGTTTTTT. The full variable domain, completed using reference TRBV5-1 and TRBJ2-2, is KAGVTQTPRYLIKTRGQQVTLSCSPISGHRSVSWYQQTPGQGLQFLFEYFSETQRNKGNFPGRFSGRQFSNSRSEMNVSTLELGDSALYLCASEEQGTGELFFGEGSRLTVL.

This clone has only one observation. The rearrangement uses TRBV4-1 and TRBJ2-3; TRBD2 matches at 11 bases. The CDR3 has 15 residues. The V and J ends lost 3 bases and 6 bases, in that order; junction bases with no gene match: 5. Germline V gene data show CDR1 as MGHRA and CDR2 as YSYEKL. The CDR3: CASSHTGLAADTQYF. The CDR3 DNA reads TGCGCCAGCAGCCACACGGGACTAGCGGCCGATACGCAGTATTTT.

The V call is TRBV19, the J call TRBJ2-7; 7 nucleotides align to TRBD2. Germline values: CDR1 LNHDA, CDR2 SQIVND (reference sequence). CDR3 size: 15 residues. J gave up 2 bases and V 4 bases, and 8 bases lay outside the gene matches. CDR3 residues: CASSNLADTTYEQYF. The CDR3 nucleotides are TGTGCCAGTAGTAACCTAGCGGACACCACCTACGAGCAGTACTTC.

The chain links TRBV7-9 to TRBJ2-7, with 8 bases matching TRBD2. J gave up 1 base and V 1 base, and 9 bases lay outside the gene matches. The length of the CDR3 is 17 residues. The germline CDR1 and CDR2 sequences are SEHNR and FQNEAQ (reference sequence). The CDR3 loop is CASSLVYRSGKSYEQYF. CDR3 sequence (DNA): TGTGCCAGCAGCTTAGTTTACCGTAGCGGGAAATCCTACGAGCAGTACTTC.

As concerns this clone: The junction shows a germline mismatch at one end, possibly a read error. The rearrangement links TRBV10-1 to TRBJ2-5; no clear D gene. The length of the CDR3 is 14 residues. Germline V lookup: CDR1 WNHNN, CDR2 SYGVQD (reference sequence). The CDR3, as DNA: TGCGCCAGCAGTCAGTCTGGGGTTGGCGAGACCCAGTACTTC. Encoded protein: CASSQSGVGETQYF.

The genes are TRBV28 and TRBJ1-3; D gene unclear. CDR3 size: 11 residues. V dropped 7 bases and J dropped 9 bases, with 10 bases sitting between them. Looked up from germline, CDR1 is MDHEN and CDR2 is SYDVKM. The CDR3 DNA reads TGTGCCAGCACCAAGTGGGGCACCATATATTTT. This encodes CASTKWGTIYF.

This clone was recorded only once. The gene calls are TRBV18 and TRBJ1-2; 12 nucleotides agree with TRBD1. The CDR3 is 17 residues long. V was clipped by 0 bases and J by 4 bases; unmatched bases: 6. In germline, CDR1 is KGHSH, CDR2 LQKENI. In DNA form, the CDR3 reads TGTGCCAGCTCACCACCGGGACAGGGGGCAGCAGGCTATGGCTACACCTTC. Translation: CASSPPGQGAAGYGYTF. Full variable domain (remainder filled in from reference TRBV18 and TRBJ1-2): NAGVMQNPRHLVRRRGQEARLRCSPMKGHSHVYWYRQLPEEGLKFMVYLQKENIIDESGMPKERFSAEFPKEGPSILRIQQVVRGDSAAYFCASSPPGQGAAGYGYTFGSGTRLTVV.

The gene calls are TRBV14 and TRBJ2-5, with D possibly TRBD2 on 6 matching bases. Per the germline V gene, CDR1 is SGHDN and CDR2 is FVKESK. The CDR3 spans 15 residues. Deletions cut 4 bases from V and 7 bases from J, with 19 bases between. The CDR3 DNA reads as TGTGCCAGCAGCCTAGGGACTGCCCCCAAGTGGACCCAGTACTTC. This translates into CASSLGTAPKWTQYF.

This chain connects TRBV7-2 to TRBJ2-2; D is ambiguous. CDR3 length equals 13 residues. V lost 1 base and J lost 5, with 5 bases in between. Germline lookup yields CDR1 SGHTA and CDR2 FQGNSA. The CDR3 loop is CASSLDLTGELFF. CDR3 in DNA: TGTGCCAGCAGCTTAGACCTTACCGGGGAGCTGTTTTTT.

The V and J genes are TRBV28 and TRBJ1-1; 8 positions match TRBD1. With V trimmed by 3 bases and J by 7 bases, 10 bases remained unmatched. Germline V gene data show CDR1 as MDHEN and CDR2 as SYDVKM. The length of the CDR3 is 15 residues. The CDR3 nucleotides read TGTGCCAGCAGTTTTAGCTTCCAGGGGGCCGGTGAAGCTTTCTTT. It is translated as CASSFSFQGAGEAFF.

DNA of the CDR3: TGCGCCAGCAGCTTGGGCGGCAGGGGAACTGCCTACGAGCAGTACTTC. Translation: CASSLGGRGTAYEQYF. The J gene is TRBJ2-5, the V gene TRBV5-1; possibly TRBD1 for D (6 bases). The J call may be mistaken, given a closer DNA end match to TRBJ2-7. This CDR3 is 16 amino acids long. Germline CDR1 is SGHRS and CDR2 is YFSETQ.

The chain is built from TRBV28 and TRBJ2-1; tentatively, D is TRBD1 (7 bases). Trimming removed 5 bases from V and 5 bases from J, with 13 bases in between. The germline gives CDR1 MDHEN, CDR2 SYDVKM. This CDR3 has 14 residues. CDR3: CASSAGGLNNEQFF. In nucleotides, the CDR3 is TGTGCCAGCAGTGCAGGGGGGCTGAACAATGAGCAGTTCTTC.

The chain couples TRBV6-6 to TRBJ2-2, with D hard to call. Germline CDR1 MNHNY, CDR2 SVGAGI (reference sequence). V shed 9 bases and J shed 4 bases, with 18 bases lying between them. The CDR3 runs 15 residues. The CDR3, as DNA: TGTGCCAGTAGAAGGTGGGGTCTCGGCACCGGGGAGCTGTTTTTT. Translation gives CASRRWGLGTGELFF.

For the CDR3, the DNA is TGTGCCAGCTCACCACCAGGAGCGGGACCCTCCTACGAGCAGTACTTC. Translating it yields CASSPPGAGPSYEQYF. This chain links TRBV18 with TRBJ2-7; 7 bases agree with TRBD2. The germline V gene has CDR1 KGHSH and CDR2 LQKENI. The CDR3 has 16 amino acids. V shed 0 bases and J 0 bases; nucleotides not matched to a gene: 5.

The chain uses TRBV9 and TRBJ1-1, with D uncertain. Trimming removed 3 bases at V and 2 bases at J, with 14 bases between. The germline V gene has CDR1 SGDLS and CDR2 YYNGEE. The CDR3 length is 15 residues. CDR3 sequence reads: CASSAGWARNTEAFF. The CDR3 DNA follows: TGTGCCAGCAGCGCGGGCTGGGCGAGAAACACTGAAGCTTTCTTT.

The V gene is TRBV6-5, the J gene TRBJ2-5; no clear D gene. CDR3 length: 14 residues. V was shortened by 0 bases and J by 1 base, with 6 bases between the two germline ends. Per germline, CDR1 MNHEY and CDR2 SVGAGI. The CDR3 is CASSYSTSQETQYF. In nucleotides, the CDR3 is TGTGCCAGCAGTTACTCAACCAGCCAAGAGACCCAGTACTTC.

This rearrangement joins TRBV21-1 to TRBJ2-2; the table's D call TRBD1 went unverified against the DNA. TRBV21-1 is a listed pseudogene. The CDR3 consists of 16 residues. As DNA, the CDR3 is TGTGCCAGCAGCAAAGCCGGCAGGGCAAGCACCGGGGAGCTGTTTTTT. The encoded protein is CASSKAGRASTGELFF.

The CDR3 region is CASSPTSGITGELFF. The DNA of the CDR3 is TGCGCCAGCAGCCCGACTAGCGGGATAACCGGGGAGCTGTTTTTT. J is TRBJ2-2 and V is TRBV10-1; 11 bases map to TRBD2. With 6 bases clipped from V and 5 bases from J, the junction kept 5 bases outside the gene matches. The germline V gene encodes CDR1 WNHNN and CDR2 SYGVQD (reference sequence). The CDR3 consists of 15 residues.

This chain connects TRBV5-1 to TRBJ2-1, with no clear D. From germline, CDR1 is SGHRS and CDR2 YFSETQ. There are 13 residues in the CDR3. V lost 3 bases and J 7 bases, leaving 11 bases between the germline ends. This CDR3 reads CASSSNSGNEQFF. Here the CDR3 DNA reads TGCGCCAGCAGCTCGAATTCTGGAAATGAGCAGTTCTTC.

This chain uses TRBV5-5 with TRBJ2-1; 13 positions agree with TRBD2. V trimming: 4 bases; J trimming: 11 bases; junction bases outside the gene matches: 9. The germline CDR1 and CDR2 sequences are SGHKS and YYEKEE (reference sequence). The CDR3 has 15 residues. The CDR3 DNA reads TGTGCCAGCAGCACGTCGACCGGGACTAGCGGGAAGCAGTTCTTC. Its protein is CASSTSTGTSGKQFF.